Described below is a single TCR beta chain sequence and its context. Profiled with immunoSEQ multiplex PCR; TCRdb holds only in-frame clones, not every one. The sample has some 220,000 clones; roughly nine tenths are singletons. These data originate in a study of blood T cell repertoires in COVID-19. Losses at the gene ends were 6 bases for V and 5 bases for J; bases not matched to a gene: 4. This CDR3 has 14 residues. The sequenced sample was PBMCs or T cells enriched from blood (not recorded which). The clonotype comes from a woman in her 50s in a cohort exposed to, infected with or recovered from COVID-19 (not recorded which). V usage is TRBV5-7 and J usage is TRBJ1-6, with 8 bases aligning to TRBD1. TRBV5-7 counts as an open reading frame of uncertain function. Here the CDR3 reads CASKGDRNNSPLHF. The CDR3 bases are TGTGCCAGCAAGGGGGACAGGAATAATTCACCCCTCCACTTT.